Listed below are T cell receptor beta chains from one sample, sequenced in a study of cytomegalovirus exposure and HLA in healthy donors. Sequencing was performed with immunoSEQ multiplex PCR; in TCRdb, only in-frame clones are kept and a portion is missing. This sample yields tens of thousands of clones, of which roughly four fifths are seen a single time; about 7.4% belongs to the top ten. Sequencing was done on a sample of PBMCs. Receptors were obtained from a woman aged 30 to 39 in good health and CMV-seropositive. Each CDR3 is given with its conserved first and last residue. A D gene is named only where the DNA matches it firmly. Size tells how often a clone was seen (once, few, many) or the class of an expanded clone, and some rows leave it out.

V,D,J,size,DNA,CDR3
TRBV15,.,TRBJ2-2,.,TGTGCCACCAGCAGAGATTCGTCCCTCGTGGGGCAAACCGGGGAGCTGTTTTTT,CATSRDSSLVGQTGELFF
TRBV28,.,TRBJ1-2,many,TGTGCCAGCACCCTCTTAGGGGGGGGAGGGTCAGCGCGTAGAGGCTACACCTTC,CASTLLGGGGSARRGYTF
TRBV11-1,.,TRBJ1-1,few,TGTGCCAGCAGCTTACAGGGGTCTGAAGCTTTCTTT,CASSLQGSEAFF
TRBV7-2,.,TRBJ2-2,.,TGTGCCAGCAGCCGAGGACAGCAGAGAGGGACCGGGGAGCTGTTTTTT,CASSRGQQRGTGELFF
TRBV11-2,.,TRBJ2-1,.,TGTGCCAGCAGCCCGTGGGGGCGCAAGTCCTACAATGAGCAGTTCTTC,CASSPWGRKSYNEQFF
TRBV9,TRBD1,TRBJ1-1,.,TGTGCCAGCAGCGGGACAGGGCGGGGTGAAGCTTTCTTT,CASSGTGRGEAFF
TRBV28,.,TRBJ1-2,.,TGTGCCAGCAGGTGGGGGGGTGGGTATGGCTACACCTTC,CASRWGGGYGYTF
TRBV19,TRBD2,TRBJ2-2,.,TGTGCCAGTAGTCTTCTAGCGGGAGGGCCTGGGGAGCTGTTTTTT,CASSLLAGGPGELFF
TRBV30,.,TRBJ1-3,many,TGTGCCTCCAGGGGTGACGGAAACACCATATATTTT,CASRGDGNTIYF
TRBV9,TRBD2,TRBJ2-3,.,TGTGCCAGCAGCCCCCGGACTAGAGGACGCACAGATACGCAGTATTTT,CASSPRTRGRTDTQYF
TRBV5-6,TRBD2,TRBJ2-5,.,TGTGCCAGCAGCCCGGGAGGGGTCCAAGAGACCCAGTACTTC,CASSPGGVQETQYF
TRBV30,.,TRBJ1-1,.,TGTGCCTGGAGTGTAGCTGGGGGCGCGGCGACAGCTTTCTTT,CAWSVAGGAATAFF
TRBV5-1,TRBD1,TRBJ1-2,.,TGCGCCAGCAGCTGGGGGACAGGAGTTAACTATGGCTACACCTTC,CASSWGTGVNYGYTF
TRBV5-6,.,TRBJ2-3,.,TGTGCCAGCAGCTTGGCGGATCTACCTAGGAGCACAGATACGCAGTATTTT,CASSLADLPRSTDTQYF
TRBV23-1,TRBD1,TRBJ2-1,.,TGCGCCAGCAGCAAAGGACAGGCAAACTCCTACAATGAGCAGTTCTTC,CASSKGQANSYNEQFF
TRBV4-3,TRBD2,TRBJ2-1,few,TGCGCCAGCAGCCACATTAGGTCTAGCGGATACAATGAGCAGTTCTTC,CASSHIRSSGYNEQFF
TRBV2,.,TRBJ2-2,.,TGTGCCAGTGCTGACCCGTTCACGGACACTGGGGAGCTGTTTTTT,CASADPFTDTGELFF
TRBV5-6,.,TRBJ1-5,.,TGTGCCAGCAGCTTGCTCGGGGAGTTGCATCAGCCCCAGCATTTT,CASSLLGELHQPQHF
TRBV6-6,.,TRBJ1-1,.,TGTGCCAGCAGTTACGATATCGTGGAGGCAGCTTTCTTT,CASSYDIVEAAFF
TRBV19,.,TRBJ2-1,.,TGTGCCAGTACCCCCTACGAATCGGGGGTCAATGAGCAGTTCTTC,CASTPYESGVNEQFF
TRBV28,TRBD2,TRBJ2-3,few,TGTGCCAGCAGTCCCTCGACTAGCGGTAGCACAGATACGCAGTATTTT,CASSPSTSGSTDTQYF
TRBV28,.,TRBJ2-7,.,TGTGCCAGCAGTTTGTCCCTTTCGGCGGTACGAGGGCAGTACTTC,CASSLSLSAVRGQYF
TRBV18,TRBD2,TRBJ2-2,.,TGTGCCAGCTCACCTTTCACTAGCGGGTCCGTCGACACCGGGGAGCTGTTTTTT,CASSPFTSGSVDTGELFF
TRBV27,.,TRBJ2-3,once,TGTGCCAGCAGTTTGGTCACGGTAACTAAGGACAGTGAGATCACAGATACGCAGTATTTT,CASSLVTVTKDSEITDTQYF
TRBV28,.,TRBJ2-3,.,TGTGCCAGCGGCCCAACGGGACAATTCACAGATACGCAGTATTTT,CASGPTGQFTDTQYF
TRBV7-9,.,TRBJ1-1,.,TGTGCCAGCAGCTTGAGTGGCACTGAAGCTTTCTTT,CASSLSGTEAFF
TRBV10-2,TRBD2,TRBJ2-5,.,TGCGCCAGCAGTGGACCCGGGCTAGCGGGAGAAGGGTCAGAGACCCAGTACTTC,CASSGPGLAGEGSETQYF
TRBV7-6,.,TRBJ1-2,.,TGTGCCAGCAGCCAGGGACACGAGAACTATGGCTACACCTTC,CASSQGHENYGYTF
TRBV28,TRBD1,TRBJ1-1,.,TGTGCCAGCACTCGACAGGGTTCCCATCGATTGCGCACTGAAGCTTTCTTT,CASTRQGSHRLRTEAFF
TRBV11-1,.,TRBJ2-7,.,TGTGCCAGCAGCTTCAGTTGGACAGCACCTCTCTACGAGCAGTACTTC,CASSFSWTAPLYEQYF
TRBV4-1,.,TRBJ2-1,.,TGCGCCAGCAGCCAAAGATTGAGTCAGGGAGGCTACAATGAGCAGTTCTTC,CASSQRLSQGGYNEQFF
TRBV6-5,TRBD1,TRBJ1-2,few,TGTGCCAGCAGTACACGGGACAGGGCCTACTATGGCTACACCTTC,CASSTRDRAYYGYTF
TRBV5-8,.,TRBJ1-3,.,TGTGCCAGCAGCCAGGGGTTCCTGGTCAACACCATATATTTT,CASSQGFLVNTIYF
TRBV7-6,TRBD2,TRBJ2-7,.,TGTGCCAGCAGCCTACAGGGACTAGTTGGTTACGAGCAGTACTTC,CASSLQGLVGYEQYF